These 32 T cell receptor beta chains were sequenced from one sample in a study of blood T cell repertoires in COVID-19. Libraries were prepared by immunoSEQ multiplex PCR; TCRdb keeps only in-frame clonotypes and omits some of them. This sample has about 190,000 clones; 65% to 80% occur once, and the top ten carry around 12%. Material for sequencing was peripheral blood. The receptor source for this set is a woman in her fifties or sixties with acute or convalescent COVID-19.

The CDR3, as DNA: TGTGCCAGCAGTCCCTCTGGGACAGGGAGGGGTCGAAGGTCCTACGAGCAGTACTTC. This encodes CASSPSGTGRGRRSYEQYF. The V and J genes are TRBV28 and TRBJ2-7; 9 bases align to TRBD1. The germline V gene has CDR1 MDHEN and CDR2 SYDVKM. The CDR3 covers 19 residues. The J segment lost 1 base and the V segment lost 5 bases, leaving 18 bases of the junction unmatched.

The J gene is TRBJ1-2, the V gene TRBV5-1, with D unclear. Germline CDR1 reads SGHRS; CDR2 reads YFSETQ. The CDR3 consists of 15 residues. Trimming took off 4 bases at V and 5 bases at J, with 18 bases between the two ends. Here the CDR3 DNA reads TGCGCCAGCAGCGGCGAGGGAGCAACATCTTATGGCTACACCTTC. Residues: CASSGEGATSYGYTF.

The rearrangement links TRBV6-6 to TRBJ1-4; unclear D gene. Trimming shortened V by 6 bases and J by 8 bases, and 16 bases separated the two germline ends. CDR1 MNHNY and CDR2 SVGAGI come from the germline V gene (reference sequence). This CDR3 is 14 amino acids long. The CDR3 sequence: CASSPFERGEKLFF. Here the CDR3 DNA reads TGTGCCAGCAGCCCATTCGAGCGGGGAGAAAAACTGTTTTTT.

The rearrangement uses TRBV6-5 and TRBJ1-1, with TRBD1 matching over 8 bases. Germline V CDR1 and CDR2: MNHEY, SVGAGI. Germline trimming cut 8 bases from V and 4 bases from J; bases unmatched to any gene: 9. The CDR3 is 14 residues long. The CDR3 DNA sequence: TGTGCCAGCGCAGGACAGGGAGGGAGCACTGAAGCTTTCTTT. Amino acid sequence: CASAGQGGSTEAFF.

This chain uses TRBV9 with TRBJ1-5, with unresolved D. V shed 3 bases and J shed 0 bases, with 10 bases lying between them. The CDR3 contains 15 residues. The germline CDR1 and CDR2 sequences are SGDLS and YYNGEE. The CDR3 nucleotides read TGTGCCAGCAGCGCGGGAGCGTATAGCAATCAGCCCCAGCATTTT. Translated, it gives CASSAGAYSNQPQHF. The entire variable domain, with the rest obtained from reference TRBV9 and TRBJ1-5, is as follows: DSGVTQTPKHLITATGQRVTLRCSPRSGDLSVYWYQQSLDQGLQFLIQYYNGEERAKGNILERFSAQQFPDLHSELNLSSLELGDSALYFCASSAGAYSNQPQHFGDGTRLSIL.

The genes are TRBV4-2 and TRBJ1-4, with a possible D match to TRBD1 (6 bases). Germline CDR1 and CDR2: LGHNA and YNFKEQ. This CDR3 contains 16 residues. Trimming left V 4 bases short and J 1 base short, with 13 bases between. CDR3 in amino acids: CASSPGGQGTNEKLFF. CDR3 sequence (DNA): TGTGCCAGCAGCCCGGGGGGGCAGGGAACTAATGAAAAACTGTTTTTT.

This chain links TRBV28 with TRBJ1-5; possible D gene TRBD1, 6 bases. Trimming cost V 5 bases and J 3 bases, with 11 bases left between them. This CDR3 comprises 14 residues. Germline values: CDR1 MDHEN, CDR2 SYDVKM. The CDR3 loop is CASSPTGNNQPQHF. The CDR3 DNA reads TGTGCCAGCAGTCCAACAGGGAACAATCAGCCCCAGCATTTT.

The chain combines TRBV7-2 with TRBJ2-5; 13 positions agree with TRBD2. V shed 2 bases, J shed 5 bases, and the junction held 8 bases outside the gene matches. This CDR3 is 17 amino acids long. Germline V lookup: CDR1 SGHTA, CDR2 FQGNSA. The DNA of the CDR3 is TGTGCCAGCAGCTTATCGGCGACTAGCGGGGGGAGGGAGACCCAGTACTTC. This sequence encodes CASSLSATSGGRETQYF.

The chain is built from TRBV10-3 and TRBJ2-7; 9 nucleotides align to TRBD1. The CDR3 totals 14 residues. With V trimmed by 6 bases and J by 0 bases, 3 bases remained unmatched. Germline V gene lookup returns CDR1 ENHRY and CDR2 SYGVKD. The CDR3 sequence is CAISGTGRSYEQYF. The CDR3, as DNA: TGTGCCATCAGCGGGACAGGGCGCTCCTACGAGCAGTACTTC.

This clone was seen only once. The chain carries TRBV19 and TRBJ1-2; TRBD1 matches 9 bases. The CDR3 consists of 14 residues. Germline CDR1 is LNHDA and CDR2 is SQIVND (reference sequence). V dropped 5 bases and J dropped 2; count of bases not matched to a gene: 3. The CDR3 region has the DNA TGTGCCAGTAGTCAGGACAGGGGAAACTATGGCTACACCTTC. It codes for CASSQDRGNYGYTF.

CDR3 in amino acids: CASTPTGGRGTDTQYF. The CDR3 DNA is TGTGCCAGCACCCCTACTGGCGGGAGGGGTACAGATACGCAGTATTTT. The V and J genes are TRBV5-4 and TRBJ2-3; 9 bases are shared with TRBD2. The CDR3 sequence is 16 residues long. Germline assignment: CDR1 SGHNT and CDR2 YYREEE (reference sequence). V lost 6 bases to trimming and J lost 3 bases; unmatched junction nucleotides: 11.

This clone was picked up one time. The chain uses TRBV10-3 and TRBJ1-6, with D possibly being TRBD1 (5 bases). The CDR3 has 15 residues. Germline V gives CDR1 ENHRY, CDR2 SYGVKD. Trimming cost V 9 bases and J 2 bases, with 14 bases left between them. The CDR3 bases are TGTGCCATAAAACCCGGGGGGGCCTATAATTCACCCCTCCACTTT. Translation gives CAIKPGGAYNSPLHF.

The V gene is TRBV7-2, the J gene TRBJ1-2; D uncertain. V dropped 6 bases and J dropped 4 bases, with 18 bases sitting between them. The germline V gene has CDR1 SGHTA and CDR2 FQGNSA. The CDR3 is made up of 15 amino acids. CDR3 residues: CASSFLSREFYGYTF. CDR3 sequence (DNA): TGTGCCAGCAGTTTTTTGAGCCGGGAGTTCTATGGCTACACCTTC. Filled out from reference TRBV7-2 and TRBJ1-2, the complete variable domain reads GAGVSQSPSNKVTEKGKDVELRCDPISGHTALYWYRQSLGQGLEFLIYFQGNSAPDKSGLPSDRFSAERTGGSVSTLTIQRTQQEDSAVYLCASSFLSREFYGYTFGSGTRLTVV.

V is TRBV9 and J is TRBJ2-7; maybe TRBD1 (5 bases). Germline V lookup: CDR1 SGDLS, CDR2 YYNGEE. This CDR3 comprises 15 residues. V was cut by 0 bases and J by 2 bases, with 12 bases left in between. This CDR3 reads CASSVAGDSAYEQYF. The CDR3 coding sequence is TGTGCCAGCAGCGTAGCTGGAGACAGCGCCTACGAGCAGTACTTC. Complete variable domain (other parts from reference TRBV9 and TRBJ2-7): DSGVTQTPKHLITATGQRVTLRCSPRSGDLSVYWYQQSLDQGLQFLIQYYNGEERAKGNILERFSAQQFPDLHSELNLSSLELGDSALYFCASSVAGDSAYEQYFGPGTRLTVT.

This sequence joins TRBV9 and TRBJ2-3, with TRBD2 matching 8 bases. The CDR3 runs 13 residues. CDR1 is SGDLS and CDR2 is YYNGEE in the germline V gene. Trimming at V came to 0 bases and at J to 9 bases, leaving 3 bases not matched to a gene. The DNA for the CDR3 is TGTGCCAGCAGCGTAGACGGCGGGGGGACGCAGTATTTT. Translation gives CASSVDGGGTQYF. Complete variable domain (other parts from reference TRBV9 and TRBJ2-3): DSGVTQTPKHLITATGQRVTLRCSPRSGDLSVYWYQQSLDQGLQFLIQYYNGEERAKGNILERFSAQQFPDLHSELNLSSLELGDSALYFCASSVDGGGTQYFGPGTRLTVL.

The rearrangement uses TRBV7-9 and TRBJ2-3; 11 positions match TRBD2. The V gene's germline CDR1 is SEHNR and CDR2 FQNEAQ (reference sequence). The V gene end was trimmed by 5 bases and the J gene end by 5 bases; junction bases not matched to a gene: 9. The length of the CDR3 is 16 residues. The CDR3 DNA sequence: TGTGCCAGCAGCGTGGGAACTAGCGGGAGTCAAGATACGCAGTATTTT. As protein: CASSVGTSGSQDTQYF.

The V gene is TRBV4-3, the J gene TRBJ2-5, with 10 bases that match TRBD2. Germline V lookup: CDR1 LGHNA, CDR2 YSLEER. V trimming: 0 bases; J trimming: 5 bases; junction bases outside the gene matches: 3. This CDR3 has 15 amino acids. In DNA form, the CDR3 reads TGCGCCAGCAGCCAAGAAGGGGGACTAGCGGAGACCCAGTACTTC. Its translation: CASSQEGGLAETQYF.

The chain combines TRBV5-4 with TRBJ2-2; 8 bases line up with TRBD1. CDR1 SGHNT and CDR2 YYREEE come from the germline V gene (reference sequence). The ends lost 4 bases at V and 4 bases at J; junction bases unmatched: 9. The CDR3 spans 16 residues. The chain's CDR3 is CASSRPQGATTGELFF. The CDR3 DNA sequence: TGTGCCAGCAGCCGCCCCCAGGGGGCGACCACCGGGGAGCTGTTTTTT.

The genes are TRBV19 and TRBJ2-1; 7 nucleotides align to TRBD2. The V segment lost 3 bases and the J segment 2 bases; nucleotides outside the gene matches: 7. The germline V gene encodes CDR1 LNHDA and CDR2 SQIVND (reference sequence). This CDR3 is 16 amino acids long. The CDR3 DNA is TGTGCCAGTAGTATCATGGGGGGGGTAACCTACAATGAGCAGTTCTTC. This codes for CASSIMGGVTYNEQFF. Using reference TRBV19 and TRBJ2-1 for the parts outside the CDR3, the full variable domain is DGGITQSPKYLFRKEGQNVTLSCEQNLNHDAMYWYRQDPGQGLRLIYYSQIVNDFQKGDIAEGYSVSREKKESFPLTVTSAQKNPTAFYLCASSIMGGVTYNEQFFGPGTRLTVL.

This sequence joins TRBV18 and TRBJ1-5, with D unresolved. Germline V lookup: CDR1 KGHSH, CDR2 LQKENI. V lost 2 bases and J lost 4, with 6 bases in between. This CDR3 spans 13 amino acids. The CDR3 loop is CASSPTGNQPQHF. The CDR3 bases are TGTGCCAGCTCACCAACCGGGAATCAGCCCCAGCATTTT.

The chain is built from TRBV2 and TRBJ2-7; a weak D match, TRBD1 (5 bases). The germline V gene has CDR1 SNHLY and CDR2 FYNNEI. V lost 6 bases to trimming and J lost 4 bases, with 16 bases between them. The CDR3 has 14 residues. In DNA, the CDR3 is TGTGCCAGCAGATCAGGGTCTTTAGGTTACGAGCAGTACTTC. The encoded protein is CASRSGSLGYEQYF.

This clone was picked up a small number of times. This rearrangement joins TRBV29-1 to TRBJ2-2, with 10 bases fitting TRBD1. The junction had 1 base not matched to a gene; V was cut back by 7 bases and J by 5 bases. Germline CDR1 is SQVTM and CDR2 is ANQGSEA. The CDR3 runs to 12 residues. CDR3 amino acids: CSAGQGTGELFF. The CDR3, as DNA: TGCAGCGCGGGACAGGGGACCGGGGAGCTGTTTTTT.

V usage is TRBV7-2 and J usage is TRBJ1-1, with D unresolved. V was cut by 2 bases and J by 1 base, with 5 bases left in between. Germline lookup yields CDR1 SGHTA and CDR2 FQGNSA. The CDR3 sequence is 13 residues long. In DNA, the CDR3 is TGTGCCAGCAGCTTAAACGGGAACACTGAAGCTTTCTTT. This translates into CASSLNGNTEAFF.

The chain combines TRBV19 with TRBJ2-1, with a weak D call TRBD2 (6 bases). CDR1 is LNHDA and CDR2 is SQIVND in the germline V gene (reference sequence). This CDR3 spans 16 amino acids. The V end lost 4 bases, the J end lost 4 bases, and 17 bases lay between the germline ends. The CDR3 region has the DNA TGTGCCAGTAGTACGCGCCGTGGGACTGCATACAATGAGCAGTTCTTC. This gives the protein CASSTRRGTAYNEQFF.

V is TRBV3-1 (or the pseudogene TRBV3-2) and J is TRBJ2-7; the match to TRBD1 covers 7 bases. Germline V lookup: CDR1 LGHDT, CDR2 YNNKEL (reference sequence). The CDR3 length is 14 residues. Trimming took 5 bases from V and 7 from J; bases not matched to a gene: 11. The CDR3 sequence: CASSYVLGTDEQYF. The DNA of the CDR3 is TGTGCCAGCAGCTATGTTCTGGGGACAGATGAGCAGTACTTC.

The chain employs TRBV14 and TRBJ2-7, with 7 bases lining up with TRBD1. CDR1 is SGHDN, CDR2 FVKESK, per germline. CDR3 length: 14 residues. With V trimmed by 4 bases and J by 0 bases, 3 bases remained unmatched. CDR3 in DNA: TGTGCCAGCAGCCGACAGGGCACCTCCTACGAGCAGTACTTC. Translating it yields CASSRQGTSYEQYF.

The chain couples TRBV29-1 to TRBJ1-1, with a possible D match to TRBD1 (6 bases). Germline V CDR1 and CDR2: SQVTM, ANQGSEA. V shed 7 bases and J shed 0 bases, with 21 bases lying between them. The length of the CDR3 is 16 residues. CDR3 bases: TGCAGCGCCTATACTACCGGACAGAGGATGAACACTGAAGCTTTCTTT. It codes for CSAYTTGQRMNTEAFF.

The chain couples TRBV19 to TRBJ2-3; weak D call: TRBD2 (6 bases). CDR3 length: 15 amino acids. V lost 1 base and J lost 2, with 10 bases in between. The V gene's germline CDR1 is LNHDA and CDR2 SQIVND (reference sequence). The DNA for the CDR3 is TGTGCCAGTAGTATAGTTCGCGGGGCCACAGATACGCAGTATTTT. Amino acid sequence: CASSIVRGATDTQYF.

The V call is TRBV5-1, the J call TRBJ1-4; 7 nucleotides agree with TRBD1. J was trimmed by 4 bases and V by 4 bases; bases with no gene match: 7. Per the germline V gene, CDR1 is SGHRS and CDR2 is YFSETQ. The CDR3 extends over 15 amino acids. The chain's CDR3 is CASSAWTGSNEKLFF. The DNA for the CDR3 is TGCGCCAGCAGCGCATGGACAGGCAGTAATGAAAAACTGTTTTTT.

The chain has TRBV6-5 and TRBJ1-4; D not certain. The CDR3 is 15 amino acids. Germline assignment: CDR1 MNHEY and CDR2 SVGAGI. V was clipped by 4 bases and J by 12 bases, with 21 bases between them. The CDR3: CASSSTDWVRWELFF. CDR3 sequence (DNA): TGTGCCAGCAGTTCGACCGACTGGGTTCGGTGGGAACTGTTTTTT.

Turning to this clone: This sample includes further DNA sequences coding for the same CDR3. This CDR3 reads CASSFDRGNTEAFF. DNA for the CDR3: TGTGCCAGCAGTTTCGACAGGGGTAACACTGAAGCTTTCTTT. The chain combines TRBV27 with TRBJ1-1, with 8 bases matching TRBD1. There are 14 residues in the CDR3. With V trimmed by 3 bases and J by 2 bases, 2 bases remained unmatched. The germline V gene encodes CDR1 MNHEY and CDR2 SMNVEV (reference sequence).

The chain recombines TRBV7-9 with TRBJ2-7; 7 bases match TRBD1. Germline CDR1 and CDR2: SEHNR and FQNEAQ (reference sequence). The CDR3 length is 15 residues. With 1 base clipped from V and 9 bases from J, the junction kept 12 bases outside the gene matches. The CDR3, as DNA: TGTGCCAGCAGCTTAGGCCGGGACAGACTTGCAAGGCAGTACTTC. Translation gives CASSLGRDRLARQYF. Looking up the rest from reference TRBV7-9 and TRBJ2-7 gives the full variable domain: DTGVSQNPRHKITKRGQNVTFRCDPISEHNRLYWYRQTLGQGPEFLTYFQNEAQLEKSRLLSDRFSAERPKGSFSTLEIQRTEQGDSAMYLCASSLGRDRLARQYFGPGTRLTVT.